What follows is one T cell receptor beta chain and its context. The antigen remains undetermined. The data were taken from a study of shared clonotypes between healthy human individuals. It was into CD45RA+ naive and CD45RA-negative memory subsets that the CD4+ cells were split. Data came from immunoSEQ multiplex PCR; TCRdb stores just in-frame clones and leaves some out. The sample has under 2.5 million clones; just under 95% are singletons. With 0 bases removed from V and 7 bases from J, the gap between germline ends came to 12 bases. Germline V gene lookup returns CDR1 SEHNR and CDR2 FQNEAQ (reference sequence). The CDR3 runs 14 residues. Study conclusions and caveats: What naive subsets generally showed was a larger estimated richness than memory subsets showed. Exclusively blood specimens were collected; tissue repertoires likely differ.

This sequence was found in a man aged 18 to 29 in good health. Some clones in this sample may be carry-over from other donors' samples. The chain recombines TRBV7-9 with TRBJ1-2; D not certain. The sequenced sample consisted of naive CD4+ T cells from PBMCs. Stated subset: CD45RA+ positively selected. CDR3 region: CASSLALRGSGYTF. CDR3 coding DNA: TGTGCCAGCAGCTTAGCTTTAAGAGGCTCTGGCTACACCTTC.